These 17 T cell receptor beta chains share one sample of origin, sequenced in a study of read filtering for tumor transcriptome and immune sequencing. This library used about 360 ng RNA and molecular barcoded adaptors spanning alpha/delta and beta/gamma chains. MiXCR was run by TCRdb on the reads, yielding one entry per CDR3 protein. This table holds 25,000 or so distinct CDR3 sequences, about 20% found once. The specimen sequenced was a population of CD138-negative cells sorted from bone marrow. The receptors come from a donor aged 40 or over with multiple myeloma.

This clonotype was detected many times. The chain joins TRBV28 to TRBJ2-3; 11 bases are a match to TRBD2. From germline, CDR1 is MDHEN and CDR2 SYDVKM. Trimming at V came to 3 bases and at J to 4 bases, leaving 3 bases not matched to a gene. This CDR3 contains 15 residues. CDR3 amino acids: CASSFELAGADTQYF. DNA of the CDR3: TGTGCCAGCAGTTTTGAACTAGCGGGAGCAGATACGCAGTATTTT.

This clonotype was found many times. V gene TRBV7-9 combines with J gene TRBJ2-7; D is perhaps TRBD1 or TRBD2 (5 bases each). Deletions cut 1 base from V and 7 bases from J, with 20 bases between. The CDR3 consists of 16 residues. Germline assignment: CDR1 SEHNR and CDR2 FQNEAQ (reference sequence). CDR3 sequence: CASSLVSGTRPREQYF. CDR3 nucleotide sequence: TGTGCCAGCAGCTTAGTCTCGGGGACCCGGCCTAGGGAGCAGTACTTC.

Comment on this clonotype: A much larger clone sits a single nucleotide away, making a read error possible. The chain recombines TRBV29-1 with TRBJ2-3; 9 nucleotides align to TRBD2. Trimming cost V 7 bases and J 5 bases; bases outside gene matches: 7. The CDR3 covers 13 residues. The germline V gene encodes CDR1 SQVTM and CDR2 ANQGSEA. Here the CDR3 reads CSGGLAQIDTQYF. The CDR3, as DNA: TGCAGCGGGGGACTAGCCCAGATAGATACGCAGTATTTT.

Ten or more counts support this clonotype. The chain uses TRBV5-1 and TRBJ2-1; weak D call: TRBD2 (6 bases). V shed 5 bases and J shed 6 bases, with 21 bases lying between them. CDR3 length: 16 amino acids. CDR1 and CDR2 (germline): SGHRS, YFSETQ. CDR3 nucleotide sequence: TGCGCCAGCAGGGACCTCGGGAGAGGACCTTCCAATGAGCAGTTCTTC. Translated, it gives CASRDLGRGPSNEQFF.

The chain has TRBV3-1 and TRBJ2-7; D gene uncertain. Germline V gives CDR1 LGHDT, CDR2 YNNKEL (reference sequence). CDR3 length: 18 residues. Trimming took off 2 bases at V and 1 base at J, with 21 bases between the two ends. The CDR3 coding sequence is TGTGCCAGCAGCCAACCCAAAGGTGTGGCTGGACCGTCCTACGAGCAGTACTTC. Translated, it gives CASSQPKGVAGPSYEQYF.

This clonotype was seen at least ten times. The chain recombines TRBV3-1 with TRBJ2-3; 9 nucleotides match TRBD2. The germline gives CDR1 LGHDT, CDR2 YNNKEL (reference sequence). The junction had 4 bases not matched to a gene; V was cut back by 4 bases and J by 2 bases. This CDR3 comprises 15 residues. For the CDR3, the DNA is TGTGCCAGCAGCCCCCTAGCGGGGACCACAGATACGCAGTATTTT. It encodes CASSPLAGTTDTQYF.

Notes on this clonotype: It may be a read error: a sequence one base away is much more abundant. This rearrangement joins TRBV20-1 to TRBJ2-1, with 8 bases lining up with TRBD2. CDR3 length: 18 amino acids. The junction had 18 bases not matched to a gene; V was cut back by 3 bases and J by 5 bases. Germline CDR1 reads DFQATT; CDR2 reads SNEGSKA (reference sequence). CDR3 nucleotide sequence: TGCAGTGCTAGCTCTTTTAGAGTTGCGGGAGGTCCCCACAATGAGCAGTTCTTC. The encoded protein is CSASSFRVAGGPHNEQFF.

This clonotype was seen a handful of times. The V gene is TRBV5-1, the J gene TRBJ2-7, with TRBD2 matching 10 bases. V lost 2 bases and J lost 6; bases outside the gene matches: 5. Per the germline V gene, CDR1 is SGHRS and CDR2 is YFSETQ. This CDR3 has 14 amino acids. This CDR3 is CASSLSSGSGEQYF. The CDR3 nucleotides are TGCGCCAGCAGCTTATCTAGCGGGAGTGGCGAGCAGTACTTC.

This clonotype was seen at least ten times. The chain combines TRBV7-8 with TRBJ2-3, with 11 bases matching TRBD2. The V segment lost 8 bases and the J segment 2 bases; nucleotides outside the gene matches: 6. CDR1 is SGHVS and CDR2 is FQNEAQ in the germline V gene. The length of the CDR3 is 15 residues. CDR3 amino acids: CASFRLAGITDTQYF. The CDR3 coding sequence is TGTGCCAGCTTTCGACTAGCGGGAATCACAGATACGCAGTATTTT.

This clonotype was found many times. The chain has TRBV12-3 or TRBV12-4 and TRBJ2-1, with TRBD1 matching over 9 bases. Losses at the gene ends were 6 bases for V and 2 bases for J; bases not matched to a gene: 5. This CDR3 has 15 amino acids. The DNA of the CDR3 is TGTGCCAGCAGGGAAACAGGGGGCACCTACAATGAGCAGTTCTTC. Its translation: CASRETGGTYNEQFF.

This clonotype was recorded at least ten times. V is TRBV19 and J is TRBJ2-7, with 10 bases aligning to TRBD2. J gave up 2 bases and V 1 base, and 5 bases lay outside the gene matches. Germline V CDR1 and CDR2: LNHDA, SQIVND (reference sequence). The CDR3 is 16 amino acids. The CDR3 loop is CASSIATSGIAYEQYF. CDR3 in DNA: TGTGCCAGTAGTATAGCTACTAGCGGGATTGCCTACGAGCAGTACTTC.

This clonotype was seen ten or more times. This rearrangement joins TRBV20-1 to TRBJ2-1; 13 nucleotides align to TRBD2. The ends lost 1 base at V and 6 bases at J; junction bases unmatched: 9. The CDR3 spans 17 residues. The germline CDR1 and CDR2 sequences are DFQATT and SNEGSKA (reference sequence). The chain's CDR3 is CSARGGETSGRGNEQFF. As DNA, the CDR3 is TGCAGTGCTAGAGGAGGGGAAACTAGCGGGAGGGGCAATGAGCAGTTCTTC.

Notes on this clonotype: Germline is not matched at one junction end, which may reflect a read error. The chain carries TRBV15 and TRBJ1-1, with D uncertain. Germline CDR1 LNHNV, CDR2 YYDKDF (reference sequence). The CDR3 sequence is 14 residues long. The CDR3, as DNA: TGTGTCACCAGCAGAGATAGGGTGGGTACTGAAGCTTTCTTT. It encodes CVTSRDRVGTEAFF.

This clonotype was recorded many times. V is TRBV28 and J is TRBJ2-1; D unclear. The CDR3 is made up of 13 amino acids. In germline, CDR1 is MDHEN, CDR2 SYDVKM. Between the trimmed V and J ends, which lost 4 bases and 5 bases, there was a span of 9 bases. The CDR3 here is CASSSSYNNEQFF. The CDR3 DNA reads as TGTGCCAGCAGTTCCAGTTACAACAATGAGCAGTTCTTC.

Ten or more counts support this clonotype. The chain employs TRBV6-2 or TRBV6-3 and TRBJ2-1; 11 positions agree with TRBD2. The CDR3 is 13 residues long. Germline V lookup: CDR1 MNHEY, CDR2 SVGEGT. V trimming: 9 bases; J trimming: 9 bases; junction bases outside the gene matches: 7. The DNA of the CDR3 is TGTGCCAGTAAGACTAGCGGGAACGCTGAGCAGTTCTTC. As protein: CASKTSGNAEQFF.

This clonotype was seen at least ten times. The chain combines TRBV12-3 or TRBV12-4 with TRBJ2-3; D perhaps matches TRBD1 (6 bases). V lost 3 bases to trimming and J lost 3 bases, with 10 bases between them. The length of the CDR3 is 14 residues. The CDR3 protein is CASSFTGSTDTQYF. The CDR3 DNA follows: TGTGCCAGCAGTTTCACAGGGTCGACAGATACGCAGTATTTT.

Relative to its sample, this clonotype is medium-sized (0.01 to 0.1%). The J gene is TRBJ2-1, the V gene TRBV7-2; D unresolved. Germline CDR1 is SGHTA and CDR2 is FQGNSA. The V end was cut by 5 bases, the J end by 9 bases, with 11 bases between. The CDR3 contains 12 residues. The CDR3 DNA sequence: TGTGCCAGCAGCCCCAGTTGGATTGAGCAGTTCTTC. Translation: CASSPSWIEQFF.